The 14 T cell receptor beta chains below all came from one sample that was sequenced in a study of cytotoxic CD8 clonotypes in ibrutinib-treated CLL. Generated by immunoSEQ multiplex PCR, the TCRdb table keeps only in-frame clones and is missing some. This repertoire shows tens of thousands of clones, over 55% found once; its top ten account for roughly 22%. The material sequenced was PBMCs, taken after 24 months of ibrutinib treatment. All receptors derive from a human donor with chronic lymphocytic leukemia.

The chain recombines TRBV28 with TRBJ1-4; maybe TRBD1 (6 bases). Germline V lookup: CDR1 MDHEN, CDR2 SYDVKM. Trimming removed 5 bases at V and 8 bases at J, with 15 bases between. This CDR3 is 14 amino acids long. The CDR3 region is CASSGRGAGEKLFF. DNA of the CDR3: TGTGCCAGCAGTGGGCGGGGGGCTGGCGAAAAACTGTTTTTT. Looking up the rest from reference TRBV28 and TRBJ1-4 gives the full variable domain: DVKVTQSSRYLVKRTGEKVFLECVQDMDHENMFWYRQDPGLGLRLIYFSYDVKMKEKGDIPEGYSVSREKKERFSLILESASTNQTSMYLCASSGRGAGEKLFFGSGTQLSVL.

This sequence joins TRBV7-2 and TRBJ2-7, with 8 bases identical to TRBD1. This CDR3 has 14 residues. With 5 bases clipped from V and 6 bases from J, the junction kept 9 bases outside the gene matches. The germline CDR1 and CDR2 sequences are SGHTA and FQGNSA. As DNA, the CDR3 is TGTGCCAGCAGCCGCCCAGGGGGCTCGGCCGAGCAGTACTTC. Translated: CASSRPGGSAEQYF.

This chain links TRBV19 with TRBJ1-2; D uncertain. The CDR3 is 13 residues long. CDR1 LNHDA and CDR2 SQIVND come from the germline V gene (reference sequence). V was pared by 5 bases and J by 4 bases, with 11 bases between. The CDR3: CASSPILGYGYTF. The CDR3 bases are TGTGCCAGTAGTCCCATATTGGGCTATGGCTACACCTTC. The variable domain in full, with the rest retrieved from reference TRBV19 and TRBJ1-2, is DGGITQSPKYLFRKEGQNVTLSCEQNLNHDAMYWYRQDPGQGLRLIYYSQIVNDFQKGDIAEGYSVSREKKESFPLTVTSAQKNPTAFYLCASSPILGYGYTFGSGTRLTVV.

In this sample, this clone turned up once. The chain combines TRBV7-9 with TRBJ2-5; D call uncertain. Trimming cost V 3 bases and J 4 bases, with 6 bases left between them. The CDR3 runs to 12 residues. Germline CDR1 is SEHNR and CDR2 is FQNEAQ (reference sequence). CDR3 sequence: CASSLYGETQYF. The CDR3 DNA reads as TGTGCCAGCAGCTTGTATGGAGAGACCCAGTACTTC.

This chain connects TRBV29-1 to TRBJ1-2; the D gene is possibly TRBD1 (5 bases). V dropped 7 bases and J dropped 8 bases, with 11 bases sitting between them. Germline lookup yields CDR1 SQVTM and CDR2 ANQGSEA. The length of the CDR3 is 10 residues. CDR3 bases: TGCAGCGCCGGGGGGGGAGGCTACACCTTC. This sequence encodes CSAGGGGYTF.

Only a few counts were recorded for this clone. The chain joins TRBV6-5 to TRBJ1-1, with TRBD1 matching 7 bases. Germline V gene lookup returns CDR1 MNHEY and CDR2 SVGAGI. The CDR3 loop spans 15 amino acids. After removal of 1 base from V and 3 bases from J, the junction contained 5 bases not matched to a gene. The DNA of the CDR3 is TGTGCCAGCAGTTACTTATGGAGGGGGCACACTGAAGCTTTCTTT. It codes for CASSYLWRGHTEAFF.

The chain employs TRBV6-5 and TRBJ2-2; D gene unclear. CDR1 is MNHEY, CDR2 SVGAGI, per germline. The CDR3 is 14 residues long. Trimming took off 0 bases at V and 1 base at J, with 3 bases between the two ends. The CDR3 protein is CASSYSMNTGELFF. CDR3 in DNA: TGTGCCAGCAGTTACTCGATGAACACCGGGGAGCTGTTTTTT.

This chain uses TRBV11-2 with TRBJ2-5; D not certain. Germline loops: CDR1 SGHAT, CDR2 FQNNGV. CDR3 length equals 13 residues. The ends were cut back, 2 bases at V and 4 bases at J, with 8 bases in the middle. CDR3 DNA sequence: TGTGCCAGCAGCTTACGGGCTGGAGAGACCCAGTACTTC. Translation gives CASSLRAGETQYF.

The chain is built from TRBV9 and TRBJ1-6; D unclear. Germline V lookup: CDR1 SGDLS, CDR2 YYNGEE. The CDR3 loop spans 14 amino acids. Trimming shortened V by 2 bases and J by 8 bases, and 11 bases separated the two germline ends. Here the CDR3 reads CASSVAIGDSPLHF. The DNA of the CDR3 is TGTGCCAGCAGCGTTGCGATCGGTGATTCACCCCTCCACTTT.

The J gene is TRBJ2-3, the V gene TRBV28; D gene uncertain. This CDR3 spans 14 amino acids. The germline V gene encodes CDR1 MDHEN and CDR2 SYDVKM. V was trimmed by 3 bases and J by 1 base, leaving 8 bases between them. The CDR3 DNA reads as TGTGCCAGCAGTTTCTCCAAGGGCACAGATACGCAGTATTTT. It yields the protein CASSFSKGTDTQYF.

This clone is judged medium-sized. CDR3 in amino acids: CASSGTRLGSGANVLTF. CDR3 nucleotides: TGTGCCAGCAGTGGGACACGTCTTGGCTCTGGGGCCAACGTCCTGACTTTC. The chain couples TRBV2 to TRBJ2-6; maybe TRBD1 (5 bases). Trimming removed 4 bases from V and 0 bases from J, with 13 bases in between. CDR1 SNHLY and CDR2 FYNNEI come from the germline V gene. CDR3 size: 17 residues.

This clone was detected a few times. V gene TRBV10-3 combines with J gene TRBJ2-7; 12 positions agree with TRBD2. The CDR3 runs to 15 residues. Germline trimming cut 3 bases from V and 5 bases from J; bases unmatched to any gene: 5. CDR1 is ENHRY, CDR2 SYGVKD, per germline. CDR3 nucleotide sequence: TGTGCCATCAGTGAAAAGGGACTAGCGGGTAACGAGCAGTACGTC. It specifies CAISEKGLAGNEQYV.

J is TRBJ1-2 and V is TRBV19; D is possibly TRBD1 (5 bases). The ends were cut back, 3 bases at V and 7 bases at J, with 18 bases in the middle. CDR1 LNHDA and CDR2 SQIVND come from the germline V gene (reference sequence). This CDR3 has 15 amino acids. DNA for the CDR3: TGTGCCAGTAGTATGTGGGGCTCGAGCTCCGGTGGCTACACCTTC. It translates to CASSMWGSSSGGYTF.

This clone was counted only a few times. This sequence joins TRBV7-9 and TRBJ2-3, with 10 bases that match TRBD2. The V and J ends lost 2 bases and 3 bases, in that order; junction bases with no gene match: 2. Germline V CDR1 and CDR2: SEHNR, FQNEAQ (reference sequence). This CDR3 region has 15 residues. As DNA, the CDR3 is TGTGCCAGCAGCTTAACTAGCGGGATGACAGATACGCAGTATTTT. Its translation: CASSLTSGMTDTQYF.